The clone carrying this TCR beta chain was counted a few times. What it binds is not known. The data are from a study of T-cell reconstitution after alpha-beta-depleted transplantation in children. Study results and limitations: Where some patients showed high TCRbeta diversity at day 60, it came from recipient T cells and thymic progenitors that had survived. Most T-cell counts and diversity one year after the transplant came from T cells that were newly produced. About two months after transplant, alpha-beta T cells reportedly came from several hundred expanded graft clones.

Preparing the TCRbeta library involved the use of unique molecular identifiers. TCRdb re-called the PCR reads through MiXCR, storing one row per CDR3 protein. The sample holds hundreds of thousands of distinct CDR3 sequences; over 10% are singletons and the top ten take 2.2%. The specimen comprised PBMCs, mostly from graft donor cells, sampled 360 days after TCRalphabeta/CD19-depleted stem cell transplant. The receptor comes from a male patient aged 10-17 years who had a stem cell transplant for acute myeloid leukemia, so the T cells may come from the graft donor.

The CDR3, as DNA: TGTGCCAGCTATCCCGGCAGGACCGGAAAGGACCAAGAGACCCAGTACTTC. Translated: CASYPGRTGKDQETQYF. The chain joins TRBV24-1 to TRBJ2-5; D is unresolved. V was clipped by 11 bases and J by 0 bases, with 24 bases between them. CDR1 is KGHDR and CDR2 is SFDVKD in the germline V gene. CDR3 size: 17 residues.